What follows are 31 T cell receptor beta chains derived from one specimen sequenced in a study of blood T cell repertoires in COVID-19. Assay used: immunoSEQ multiplex PCR; TCRdb lists only in-frame clones, some missing. The table shows approximately 300,000 clones, with approximately 90% occurring only once. Sequenced input: peripheral blood. The receptor set was obtained from a man aged 18 to 30 with active or convalescent COVID-19.

The chain employs TRBV4-1 and TRBJ1-2; 8 bases line up with TRBD1. Trimming cost V 0 bases and J 3 bases; bases outside gene matches: 6. The germline CDR1 and CDR2 sequences are MGHRA and YSYEKL. The CDR3 contains 16 residues. DNA of the CDR3: TGCGCCAGCAGCCAAGATTCCCAGGGGGCTTACTATGGCTACACCTTC. Translation: CASSQDSQGAYYGYTF.

The chain couples TRBV5-1 to TRBJ1-6; 9 positions match TRBD1. V dropped 1 base and J dropped 9; count of bases not matched to a gene: 8. The CDR3 runs 16 residues. Germline V lookup: CDR1 SGHRS, CDR2 YFSETQ. DNA of the CDR3: TGCGCCAGCAGCTTGACGGGACAGGGAAAGGGTTCACCCCTCCACTTT. This translates into CASSLTGQGKGSPLHF.

The V and J genes are TRBV7-9 and TRBJ1-4, with D tentatively TRBD1 (5 bases). Germline CDR1 is SEHNR and CDR2 is FQNEAQ (reference sequence). The CDR3 is 16 residues long. V was shortened by 3 bases and J by 3 bases, with 14 bases between the two germline ends. The CDR3 sequence is CASSFRGNRANEKLFF. Written as DNA, the CDR3 is TGTGCCAGCAGCTTCCGGGGGAATAGAGCTAATGAAAAACTGTTTTTT.

The J gene is TRBJ1-1, the V gene TRBV28, with D unresolved. The CDR3 runs 14 residues. The germline V gene has CDR1 MDHEN and CDR2 SYDVKM. The V end was cut by 2 bases, the J end by 6 bases, with 13 bases between. The CDR3 region is CASSLTGREAEAFF. Written as DNA, the CDR3 is TGTGCCAGCAGTTTAACTGGCCGGGAGGCTGAAGCTTTCTTT.

The V gene is TRBV27, the J gene TRBJ1-1, with unresolved D. Between the trimmed V and J ends, which lost 5 bases and 0 bases, there was a span of 7 bases. The CDR3 runs 13 residues. Germline V gives CDR1 MNHEY, CDR2 SMNVEV (reference sequence). This CDR3 is CASSVQVNTEAFF. The CDR3 nucleotides read TGTGCCAGCAGTGTACAAGTGAACACTGAAGCTTTCTTT.

A single count supports this clone. The V gene is TRBV11-2, the J gene TRBJ1-4; 11 nucleotides match TRBD1. From germline, CDR1 is SGHAT and CDR2 FQNNGV. The CDR3 length is 12 residues. Trimming took 2 bases from V and 17 from J; bases not matched to a gene: 4. The DNA of the CDR3 is TGTGCCAGCAGCTTAACGGGACAGGGGGTATTTTTT. Encoded protein: CASSLTGQGVFF.

In its sample, this clone was seen once. The chain employs TRBV18 and TRBJ2-5, with TRBD2 identical over 8 bases. Germline lookup yields CDR1 KGHSH and CDR2 LQKENI. The V segment lost 3 bases and the J segment 5 bases; nucleotides outside the gene matches: 11. The CDR3 has 16 amino acids. CDR3 nucleotide sequence: TGTGCCAGCTCACCCGACCAAAGGACTAGCTATGAGACCCAGTACTTC. This translates into CASSPDQRTSYETQYF.

The chain carries TRBV27 and TRBJ2-7; 15 bases map to TRBD2. Germline assignment: CDR1 MNHEY and CDR2 SMNVEV (reference sequence). The V gene end was trimmed by 6 bases and the J gene end by 4 bases; junction bases not matched to a gene: 4. The CDR3 length is 15 residues. CDR3 amino acids: CASSPGTSGGYEQYF. The CDR3 coding sequence is TGTGCCAGCAGCCCCGGGACTAGCGGGGGGTACGAGCAGTACTTC.

Turning to this clone: Other nucleotide sequences from this sample produce the same CDR3. The chain has TRBV5-1 and TRBJ2-3; no firm D call. The CDR3 is 13 residues long. V lost 1 base to trimming and J lost 1 base, with 4 bases between them. Germline CDR1 SGHRS, CDR2 YFSETQ. For the CDR3, the DNA is TGCGCCAGCAGCTTGTCAGGCACAGATACGCAGTATTTT. Translation gives CASSLSGTDTQYF.

The chain employs TRBV5-1 and TRBJ1-1; 8 bases map to TRBD1. Germline lookup yields CDR1 SGHRS and CDR2 YFSETQ. Trimming at V came to 6 bases and at J to 4 bases, leaving 11 bases not matched to a gene. The CDR3 loop spans 15 amino acids. CDR3 sequence (DNA): TGCGCCAGCACCGAAATCAGGGGGCCGAGCACTGAAGCTTTCTTT. It is translated as CASTEIRGPSTEAFF. The full variable domain, in which reference TRBV5-1 and TRBJ1-1 provide the parts outside the CDR3, is KAGVTQTPRYLIKTRGQQVTLSCSPISGHRSVSWYQQTPGQGLQFLFEYFSETQRNKGNFPGRFSGRQFSNSRSEMNVSTLELGDSALYLCASTEIRGPSTEAFFGQGTRLTVV.

This chain connects TRBV7-9 to TRBJ1-2; a possible D gene is TRBD1 (5 bases). The length of the CDR3 is 15 residues. Germline loops: CDR1 SEHNR, CDR2 FQNEAQ (reference sequence). Trimming shortened V by 5 bases and J by 4 bases, and 17 bases separated the two germline ends. CDR3 coding DNA: TGTGCCAGCAGCGCAAGCCGGGACGGGGGCTATGGCTACACCTTC. It encodes CASSASRDGGYGYTF.

The DNA of the CDR3 is TGTGCCAGCAGCCCGGCCCAGGTTGGCTCCTACGAGCAGTACTTC. Encoded protein: CASSPAQVGSYEQYF. The chain combines TRBV28 with TRBJ2-7; D not resolved. Trimming took 6 bases from V and 0 from J, leaving 15 bases between them. This CDR3 region has 15 residues. In germline, CDR1 is MDHEN, CDR2 SYDVKM.

The J gene is TRBJ2-5, the V gene TRBV11-2; 11 bases are a match to TRBD2. V lost 5 bases and J lost 5; bases outside the gene matches: 16. The CDR3 is made up of 18 amino acids. Looked up from germline, CDR1 is SGHAT and CDR2 is FQNNGV. For the CDR3, the DNA is TGTGCCAGCAGCGCCTCCGGGCGTCCTAGCGGGGGGATCGAGACCCAGTACTTC. As protein: CASSASGRPSGGIETQYF.

The chain couples TRBV9 to TRBJ2-3; possibly TRBD2 for D (7 bases). V shed 3 bases and J shed 2 bases, with 13 bases lying between them. This CDR3 has 15 residues. Germline CDR1 reads SGDLS; CDR2 reads YYNGEE. The CDR3 nucleotides read TGTGCCAGCAGCGACACGGGGGGCCTCACAGATACGCAGTATTTT. This codes for CASSDTGGLTDTQYF. Drawing the rest from reference TRBV9 and TRBJ2-3, the complete variable domain is DSGVTQTPKHLITATGQRVTLRCSPRSGDLSVYWYQQSLDQGLQFLIQYYNGEERAKGNILERFSAQQFPDLHSELNLSSLELGDSALYFCASSDTGGLTDTQYFGPGTRLTVL.

A single count supports this clone. V and J are TRBV11-2 and TRBJ2-5, with 7 bases matching TRBD1. The length of the CDR3 is 16 residues. Germline CDR1 is SGHAT and CDR2 is FQNNGV. Unmatched junction bases numbered 14, after V lost 6 bases and J lost 4 bases. The chain's CDR3 is CASRVGDREDRETQYF. In nucleotides, the CDR3 is TGTGCCAGCAGGGTCGGTGACAGGGAAGACCGAGAGACCCAGTACTTC.

Here the CDR3 DNA reads TGCGCCAGCAGCCACCTCCTGGACAGGGCAAATAACTATGGCTACACCTTC. Translated, it gives CASSHLLDRANNYGYTF. The V gene is TRBV4-1, the J gene TRBJ1-2; 8 bases agree with TRBD1. The CDR3 consists of 17 residues. Germline trimming cut 3 bases from V and 1 base from J; bases unmatched to any gene: 10. CDR1 is MGHRA, CDR2 YSYEKL, per germline.

The chain has TRBV6-1 and TRBJ2-7, with a weak D call TRBD1 (5 bases). Germline V lookup: CDR1 MNHNS, CDR2 SASEGT. The CDR3 length is 16 residues. Trimming removed 3 bases at V and 2 bases at J, with 17 bases between. The DNA of the CDR3 is TGTGCCAGCAGTGATTCGTCAGGGATATACCCCTACGAGCAGTACTTC. This gives the protein CASSDSSGIYPYEQYF.

The chain has TRBV6-2 or TRBV6-3 and TRBJ2-7, with TRBD2 matching over 8 bases. Unmatched junction bases numbered 0, after V lost 2 bases and J lost 0 bases. Germline CDR1 MNHEY, CDR2 SVGEGT. This CDR3 contains 14 residues. The CDR3 reads CASSYAGGSYEQYF. The CDR3 DNA sequence: TGTGCCAGCAGTTACGCGGGGGGCTCCTACGAGCAGTACTTC.

The gene calls are TRBV4-1 and TRBJ1-1; 8 bases match TRBD1. Trimming cost V 3 bases and J 6 bases; bases outside gene matches: 18. The germline V gene encodes CDR1 MGHRA and CDR2 YSYEKL. The CDR3 has 18 residues. CDR3 loop: CASSHSDRGNRGWAEAFF. CDR3 bases: TGCGCCAGCAGCCATTCTGACAGGGGTAACAGGGGATGGGCTGAAGCTTTCTTT.

V usage is TRBV11-1 and J usage is TRBJ1-1, with D maybe TRBD1 (6 bases). The CDR3 is 13 amino acids. Between the trimmed V and J ends, which lost 3 bases and 3 bases, there was a span of 8 bases. Germline values: CDR1 SGHAT, CDR2 FQDESV (reference sequence). CDR3 residues: CASSLGAYTEAFF. In nucleotides, the CDR3 is TGTGCCAGCAGCTTGGGGGCTTACACTGAAGCTTTCTTT.

Only a few counts were recorded for this clone. The chain joins TRBV15 to TRBJ2-1, with 8 bases that match TRBD2. CDR3 length equals 16 residues. Trimming removed 0 bases from V and 8 bases from J; junction bases left unmatched: 9. Per germline, CDR1 LNHNV and CDR2 YYDKDF (reference sequence). CDR3 loop: CATSRDRGGGPDEQFF. Written as DNA, the CDR3 is TGTGCCACCAGCAGAGATAGGGGCGGGGGGCCGGATGAGCAGTTCTTC.

This chain links TRBV29-1 with TRBJ2-3; D might be TRBD1 (6 bases). Trimming cost V 4 bases and J 5 bases, with 10 bases left between them. This CDR3 spans 12 amino acids. Germline V gene lookup returns CDR1 SQVTM and CDR2 ANQGSEA. The CDR3 here is CSVGTVRDTQYF. CDR3 nucleotides: TGCAGCGTTGGGACAGTCAGAGATACGCAGTATTTT.

This clone was picked up a small number of times. V usage is TRBV27 and J usage is TRBJ1-5; 8 bases line up with TRBD1. Trimming took 10 bases from V and 5 from J; bases not matched to a gene: 10. The CDR3 totals 14 residues. Germline lookup yields CDR1 MNHEY and CDR2 SMNVEV (reference sequence). Written as DNA, the CDR3 is TGTGCCACTTCGATCAGGGGGCGATATCAGCCCCAGCATTTT. Its protein is CATSIRGRYQPQHF.

The rearrangement joins TRBV2 to TRBJ2-4, with 16 bases fitting TRBD2. The CDR3 loop spans 17 amino acids. CDR1 and CDR2 (germline): SNHLY, FYNNEI. Trimming took 6 bases from V and 5 from J; bases not matched to a gene: 7. The CDR3 DNA reads TGTGCCAGCAGCGAGGGACTAGCGGGAGGGCCGGAAAACATTCAGTACTTC. Its translation: CASSEGLAGGPENIQYF.

The chain has TRBV19 and TRBJ2-2, with D possibly TRBD2 on 5 matching bases. The CDR3 totals 13 residues. Trimming removed 4 bases from V and 5 bases from J, with 8 bases in between. Looked up from germline, CDR1 is LNHDA and CDR2 is SQIVND (reference sequence). The DNA of the CDR3 is TGTGCCAGTAGTAGTCGGGGAACCGGGGAGCTGTTTTTT. Translation gives CASSSRGTGELFF.

This chain joins TRBV10-3 and TRBJ1-1; D may be TRBD1 (5 bases). The CDR3 is 14 residues long. Germline lookup yields CDR1 ENHRY and CDR2 SYGVKD. Trimming left V 4 bases short and J 0 bases short, with 9 bases between. The CDR3 reads CAISGGGMNTEAFF. In DNA form, the CDR3 reads TGTGCCATCAGTGGCGGGGGAATGAACACTGAAGCTTTCTTT.

This chain links TRBV5-1 with TRBJ2-1, with 10 positions matching TRBD2. From germline, CDR1 is SGHRS and CDR2 YFSETQ. With 5 bases clipped from V and 8 bases from J, the junction kept 10 bases outside the gene matches. This CDR3 comprises 15 residues. CDR3 amino acids: CASRYSGRITDEQFF. The CDR3 coding sequence is TGCGCCAGCAGGTATAGCGGGAGGATAACCGATGAGCAGTTCTTC. Complete variable domain (other parts from reference TRBV5-1 and TRBJ2-1): KAGVTQTPRYLIKTRGQQVTLSCSPISGHRSVSWYQQTPGQGLQFLFEYFSETQRNKGNFPGRFSGRQFSNSRSEMNVSTLELGDSALYLCASRYSGRITDEQFFGPGTRLTVL.

The V and J genes are TRBV15 and TRBJ1-1; 7 bases are shared with TRBD1. The ends lost 8 bases at V and 0 bases at J; junction bases unmatched: 12. CDR3 length: 16 residues. Germline loops: CDR1 LNHNV, CDR2 YYDKDF (reference sequence). In nucleotides, the CDR3 is TGTGCCACCGTAAAAGAACAGGGGTACTTGAACACTGAAGCTTTCTTT. It translates to CATVKEQGYLNTEAFF.

The CDR3 loop is CASSMKAGLTKNIQYF. In DNA, the CDR3 is TGTGCCAGTAGTATGAAGGCAGGGCTTACCAAAAACATTCAGTACTTC. The rearrangement links TRBV19 to TRBJ2-4; a weak D match, TRBD1 (5 bases). CDR1 is LNHDA and CDR2 is SQIVND in the germline V gene (reference sequence). The V end lost 3 bases, the J end lost 2 bases, and 14 bases lay between the germline ends. CDR3 size: 16 residues.

Here the CDR3 reads CASSPGGTLKNYGYTF. For the CDR3, the DNA is TGTGCCAGCAGCCCGGGAGGGACACTGAAGAACTATGGCTACACCTTC. V is TRBV5-5 and J is TRBJ1-2; tentative D call: TRBD1 (6 bases). From germline, CDR1 is SGHKS and CDR2 YYEKEE (reference sequence). This CDR3 is built from 16 residues. V was clipped by 4 bases and J by 2 bases, with 18 bases between them. The variable domain in full, completed from reference TRBV5-5 and TRBJ1-2, reads DAGVTQSPTHLIKTRGQQVTLRCSPISGHKSVSWYQQVLGQGPQFIFQYYEKEERGRGNFPDRFSARQFPNYSSELNVNALLLGDSALYLCASSPGGTLKNYGYTFGSGTRLTVV.

This clone occurred a few times. The chain has TRBV3-1 (or the pseudogene TRBV3-2) and TRBJ1-5; D is uncertain. The length of the CDR3 is 13 residues. The ends were cut back, 1 base at V and 5 bases at J, with 6 bases in the middle. Germline assignment: CDR1 LGHDT and CDR2 YNNKEL (reference sequence). The CDR3 DNA reads TGTGCCAGCAGCCAAGGGGCTTATCAGCCCCAGCATTTT. Translating it yields CASSQGAYQPQHF.